One and the same sample provided the 7 T cell receptor beta chains below, sequenced in a study of T cell changes during pregnancy in multiple sclerosis. Sequencing used immunoSEQ multiplex PCR; TCRdb keeps in-frame clones, though not all of them. Here the sample spans tens of thousands of clones, 80% to 95% being singletons. Sample: peripheral blood, taken after pregnancy. The source of these receptors is a female donor with multiple sclerosis, enrolled in a pregnancy study.

V gene TRBV18 combines with J gene TRBJ1-1; 8 bases agree with TRBD1. The junction had 10 bases not matched to a gene; V was cut back by 3 bases and J by 10 bases. Germline CDR1 and CDR2: KGHSH and LQKENI. This CDR3 has 14 amino acids. CDR3 sequence: CASSPQSGGVLAFF. CDR3 coding DNA: TGTGCCAGCTCACCTCAATCAGGGGGCGTGTTAGCTTTCTTT.

The CDR3 nucleotides are TGTGCCAGCAGCCCAGAGGGCCCCACAGATACGCAGTATTTT. This sequence encodes CASSPEGPTDTQYF. The chain employs TRBV7-6 and TRBJ2-3, with D perhaps matching TRBD2 (5 bases). The CDR3 totals 14 residues. Trimming removed 5 bases from V and 2 bases from J, with 11 bases in between. Germline CDR1 is SGHVS and CDR2 is FNYEAQ.

This chain uses TRBV10-3 with TRBJ1-3, with TRBD1 matching 7 bases. The length of the CDR3 is 13 residues. With V trimmed by 10 bases and J by 2 bases, 5 bases remained unmatched. CDR1 and CDR2 from the germline V gene are ENHRY and SYGVKD. The CDR3 DNA reads as TGTGCCACCACGACAGGGACTGGAAACACCATATATTTT. It is translated as CATTTGTGNTIYF.

The V call is TRBV5-8, the J call TRBJ1-4; D is possibly TRBD1 (6 bases). The CDR3 is 15 residues long. Between the trimmed V and J ends, which lost 2 bases and 6 bases, there was a span of 14 bases. The germline CDR1 and CDR2 sequences are SGHTS and YDEGEE. CDR3 amino acids: CASSFWGRGDEKLFF. CDR3 nucleotides: TGTGCCAGCAGCTTTTGGGGCAGGGGTGATGAAAAACTGTTTTTT.

J is TRBJ1-6 and V is TRBV19, with TRBD1 identical over 9 bases. This CDR3 comprises 17 residues. The V segment lost 5 bases and the J segment 8 bases; nucleotides outside the gene matches: 13. The V gene's germline CDR1 is LNHDA and CDR2 SQIVND (reference sequence). The CDR3 here is CASSGIQGAYTHSPLHF. The CDR3 nucleotides are TGTGCCAGTAGTGGAATACAGGGGGCCTATACTCATTCACCCCTCCACTTT.

The rearrangement joins TRBV7-2 to TRBJ1-1, with 7 bases aligning to TRBD1. The V gene's germline CDR1 is SGHTA and CDR2 FQGNSA. Trimming cost V 5 bases and J 3 bases; bases outside gene matches: 9. This CDR3 region has 15 residues. CDR3 protein: CASSRGGGWDTEAFF. In nucleotides, the CDR3 is TGTGCCAGCAGCCGAGGAGGGGGCTGGGACACTGAAGCTTTCTTT.

The genes are TRBV5-6 and TRBJ2-3; 11 bases are shared with TRBD2. The V and J ends lost 1 base and 3 bases, in that order; junction bases with no gene match: 4. The CDR3 is made up of 16 amino acids. The germline V gene has CDR1 SGHDT and CDR2 YYEEEE. Here the CDR3 DNA reads TGTGCCAGCAGCTTGCGGGGACTAGCGGTAACAGATACGCAGTATTTT. This encodes CASSLRGLAVTDTQYF.